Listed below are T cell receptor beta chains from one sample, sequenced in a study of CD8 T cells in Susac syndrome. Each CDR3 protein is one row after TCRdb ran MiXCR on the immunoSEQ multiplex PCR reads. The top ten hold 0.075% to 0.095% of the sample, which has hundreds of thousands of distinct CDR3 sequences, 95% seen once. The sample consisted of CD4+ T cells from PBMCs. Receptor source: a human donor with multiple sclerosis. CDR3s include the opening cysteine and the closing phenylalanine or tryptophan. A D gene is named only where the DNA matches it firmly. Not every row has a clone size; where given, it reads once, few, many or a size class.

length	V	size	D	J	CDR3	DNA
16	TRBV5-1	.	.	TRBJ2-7	CASSVGHTSSSYEQYF	TGCGCCAGCAGCGTGGGACACACCTCGAGCTCCTACGAGCAGTACTTC
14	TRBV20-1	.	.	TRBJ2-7	CSARPLQGPYEQYF	TGCAGTGCCCGTCCTTTGCAGGGTCCCTACGAGCAGTACTTC
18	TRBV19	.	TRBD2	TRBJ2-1	CASSIGRTSGSFYNEQFF	TGTGCCAGTAGTATAGGGCGGACTAGCGGGAGTTTCTACAATGAGCAGTTCTTC
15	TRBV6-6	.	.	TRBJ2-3	CASSYSPAKGDTQYF	TGTGCCAGCAGTTACTCGCCAGCTAAGGGGGATACGCAGTATTTT
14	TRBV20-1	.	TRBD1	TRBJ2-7	CSASRGTGQGEQYF	TGCAGTGCTAGCAGGGGGACAGGGCAAGGCGAGCAGTACTTC
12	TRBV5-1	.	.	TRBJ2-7	CASSLWPTEQYF	TGCGCCAGCAGCTTGTGGCCCACCGAGCAGTACTTC
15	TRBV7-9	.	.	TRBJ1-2	CASSLTQAGDYGYTF	TGTGCCAGCAGCTTAACCCAGGCTGGCGACTATGGCTACACCTTC
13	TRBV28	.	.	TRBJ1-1	CATTGPLGTEAFF	TGTGCCACTACAGGGCCCCTGGGCACTGAAGCTTTCTTT
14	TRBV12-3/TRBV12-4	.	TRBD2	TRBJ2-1	CAGSTSGSYNEQFF	TGTGCCGGATCCACTAGCGGGAGTTACAATGAGCAGTTCTTC
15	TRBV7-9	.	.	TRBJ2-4	CASSSGGKSKNIQYF	TGTGCCAGCAGCTCCGGGGGAAAATCCAAAAACATTCAGTACTTC
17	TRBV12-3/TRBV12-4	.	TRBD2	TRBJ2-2	CASSKSATSGKTGELFF	TGTGCCAGCAGCAAGTCTGCGACTAGCGGGAAGACCGGGGAGCTGTTTTTT
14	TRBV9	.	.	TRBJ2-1	CASSAQVGLNEQFF	TGTGCCAGCAGCGCTCAGGTGGGTTTGAATGAGCAGTTCTTC
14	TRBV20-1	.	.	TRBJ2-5	CSARDPGGGFTQYF	TGCAGTGCTAGAGATCCCGGGGGCGGGTTCACCCAGTACTTC
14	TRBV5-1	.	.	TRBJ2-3	CASRSRSRTDTQYF	TGCGCCAGCAGGTCACGTAGCCGTACAGATACGCAGTATTTT
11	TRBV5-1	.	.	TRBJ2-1	CASSKAFEQFF	TGCGCCAGCAGTAAGGCCTTTGAGCAGTTCTTC
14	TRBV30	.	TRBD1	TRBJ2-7	CAWSLDRGPYEQYF	TGTGCCTGGAGTTTGGACAGGGGGCCCTACGAGCAGTACTTC
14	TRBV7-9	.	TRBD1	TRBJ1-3	CATRDSSSGNTIYF	TGTGCCACCCGGGACAGTTCCTCTGGAAACACCATATATTTT
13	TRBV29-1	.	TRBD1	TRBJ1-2	CSVDGQGAFGYTF	TGCAGCGTTGATGGACAGGGGGCTTTTGGCTACACCTTC
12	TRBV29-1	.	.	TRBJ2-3	CSVGDDADTQYF	TGCAGCGTGGGGGACGATGCAGATACGCAGTATTTT
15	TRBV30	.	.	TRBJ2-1	CAWSRSLPSYNEQFF	TGTGCCTGGAGTCGGAGTCTACCCTCCTACAATGAGCAGTTCTTC
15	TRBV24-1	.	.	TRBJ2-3	CATTDSWPSTDTQYF	TGTGCCACCACCGACAGTTGGCCTAGCACAGATACGCAGTATTTT
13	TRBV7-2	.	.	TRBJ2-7	CASSLLVTYEQYF	TGTGCCAGCAGCCTTCTCGTAACCTACGAGCAGTACTTC
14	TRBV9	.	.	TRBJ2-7	CASSWGKGSYEQYF	TGTGCCAGTTCTTGGGGTAAGGGCTCCTACGAGCAGTACTTC
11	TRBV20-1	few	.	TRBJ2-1	CSASGYNEQFF	TGCAGTGCTTCAGGCTACAATGAGCAGTTCTTC
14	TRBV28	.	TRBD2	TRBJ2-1	CASRRRLAGGIQFF	TGTGCCAGCCGCCGCCGACTAGCGGGAGGGATACAGTTCTTC
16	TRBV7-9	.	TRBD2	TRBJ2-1	CASGQGGRVSYNEQFF	TGTGCCAGCGGCCAGGGAGGGCGCGTCTCCTACAATGAGCAGTTCTTC
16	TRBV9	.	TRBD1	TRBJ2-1	CASSVDPGQQVNEQFF	TGTGCCAGCAGCGTCGACCCGGGACAGCAAGTTAATGAGCAGTTCTTC
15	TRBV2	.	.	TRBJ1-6	CASSEAPGFNSPLHF	TGTGCCAGCAGTGAAGCGCCCGGGTTCAACTCACCCCTCCACTTT
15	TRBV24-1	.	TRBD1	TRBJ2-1	CATSDGQGFSNEQFF	TGTGCCACCAGTGACGGACAGGGTTTTTCCAATGAGCAGTTCTTC
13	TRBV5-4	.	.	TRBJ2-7	CASSFTGRGEQYF	TGTGCCAGCAGCTTCACGGGCCGCGGGGAGCAGTACTTC
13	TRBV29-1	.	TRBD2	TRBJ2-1	CSVGTTARGSKFF	TGCAGCGTCGGGACCACTGCGCGGGGGAGCAAGTTCTTC
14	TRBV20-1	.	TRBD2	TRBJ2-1	CSASVAGVGNEQFF	TGCAGTGCTAGTGTGGCGGGAGTCGGGAATGAGCAGTTCTTC
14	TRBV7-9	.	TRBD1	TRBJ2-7	CASSLSTGTYEQYF	TGTGCCAGCAGCTTATCGACAGGGACCTACGAGCAGTACTTC
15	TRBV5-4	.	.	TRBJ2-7	CASSLGQGNQAEQYF	TGTGCCAGCAGCCTCGGGCAGGGGAATCAGGCCGAGCAGTACTTC
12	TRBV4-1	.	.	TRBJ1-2	CASSNGPGGYTF	TGCGCCAGCAGCAACGGCCCGGGGGGCTACACCTTC
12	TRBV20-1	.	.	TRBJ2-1	CSAPRDYNEQFF	TGCAGTGCGCCACGGGACTACAATGAGCAGTTCTTC
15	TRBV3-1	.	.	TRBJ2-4	CASSPQPGGAGFQYF	TGTGCCAGCAGCCCACAACCCGGGGGCGCCGGTTTTCAGTACTTC